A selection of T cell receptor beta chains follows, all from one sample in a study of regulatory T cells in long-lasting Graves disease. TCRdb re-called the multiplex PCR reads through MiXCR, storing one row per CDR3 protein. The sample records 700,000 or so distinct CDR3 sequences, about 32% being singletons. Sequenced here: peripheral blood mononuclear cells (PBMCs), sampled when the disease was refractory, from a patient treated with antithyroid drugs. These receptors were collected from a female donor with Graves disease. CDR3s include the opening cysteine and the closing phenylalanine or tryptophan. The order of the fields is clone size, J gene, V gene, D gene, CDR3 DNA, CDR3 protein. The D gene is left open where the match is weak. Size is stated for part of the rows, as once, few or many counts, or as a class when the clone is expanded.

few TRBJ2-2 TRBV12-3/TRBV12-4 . TGTGCCAGCAGACCATGGGGACGGAGCACCGGGGAGCTGTTTTTT CASRPWGRSTGELFF
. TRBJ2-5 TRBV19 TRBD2 TGTGCCAGTACTGAAGCGGGAGGAGAGACCCAGTACTTC CASTEAGGETQYF
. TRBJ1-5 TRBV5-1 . TGCGCCAGCAGCCCGACAGGATTTCAGCCCCAGCATTTT CASSPTGFQPQHF
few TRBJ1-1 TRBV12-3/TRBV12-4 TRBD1 TGTGCCAGCAGTCCATCCGCGGGACAGGGACCCTTGGAGGGGAACACTGAAGCTTTCTTT CASSPSAGQGPLEGNTEAFF
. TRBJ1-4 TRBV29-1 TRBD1 TGCAGCGGGACAGGGTATGGTGAAAAACTGTTTTTT CSGTGYGEKLFF
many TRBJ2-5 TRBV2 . TGTGCCAGCAGAGAGGGTATGGGGCTTGGAGAGACCCAGTACTTC CASREGMGLGETQYF
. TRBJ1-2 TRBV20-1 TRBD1 TGCAGTGCTAGACGACCGGGACAGATTAACTATGGCTACACCTTC CSARRPGQINYGYTF
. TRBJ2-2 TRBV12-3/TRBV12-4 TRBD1 TGTGCCAGCAGTCACAGGGGCCTGAACACCGGGGAGCTGTTTTTT CASSHRGLNTGELFF
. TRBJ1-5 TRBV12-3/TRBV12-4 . TGTGCCAGCAGTCCAGAAAGGGATGGTTTCGATGACAATCAGCCCCAGCATTTT CASSPERDGFDDNQPQHF
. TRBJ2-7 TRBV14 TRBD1 TGTGCCAGCAGCCAAGCCTTGGACAGGAGCTCCTACGAGCAGTACTTC CASSQALDRSSYEQYF